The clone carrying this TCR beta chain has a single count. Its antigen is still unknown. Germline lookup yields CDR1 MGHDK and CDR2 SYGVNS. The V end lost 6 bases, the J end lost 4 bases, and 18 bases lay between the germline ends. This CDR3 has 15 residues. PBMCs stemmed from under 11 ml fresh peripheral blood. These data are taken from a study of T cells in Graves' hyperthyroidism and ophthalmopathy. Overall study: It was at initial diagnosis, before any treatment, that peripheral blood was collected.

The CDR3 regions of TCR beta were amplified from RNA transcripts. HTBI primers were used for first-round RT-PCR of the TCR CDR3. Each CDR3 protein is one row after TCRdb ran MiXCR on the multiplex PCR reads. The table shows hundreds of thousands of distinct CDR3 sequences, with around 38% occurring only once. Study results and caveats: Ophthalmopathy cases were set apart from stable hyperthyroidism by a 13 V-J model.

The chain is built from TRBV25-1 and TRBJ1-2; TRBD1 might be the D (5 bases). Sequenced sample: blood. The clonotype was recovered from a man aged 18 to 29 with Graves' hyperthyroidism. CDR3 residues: CASSVDQTAVYGYTF. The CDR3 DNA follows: TGTGCCAGCAGCGTTGATCAGACAGCCGTCTATGGCTACACCTTC.